The T cell receptor (beta chain) described here comes from a study of control samples from healthy donors and cancer patients. This clone turned up a few times. Sequencing was performed with immunoSEQ multiplex PCR; in TCRdb, only in-frame clones are kept and a portion is missing. Among 150,000 to 200,000 clones listed, approximately 86% were seen once. Trimming left V 3 bases short and J 6 bases short, with 9 bases between. The CDR3 has 13 amino acids. Germline CDR1 and CDR2: MDHEN and SYDVKM. The chain is built from TRBV28 and TRBJ1-5; D call uncertain. Sequencing used blood. The TCR comes from a woman aged 25-40 years in good health. CDR3 loop: CASSFGRGQPQHF. The CDR3 DNA is TGTGCCAGCAGTTTTGGACGTGGTCAGCCCCAGCATTTT.